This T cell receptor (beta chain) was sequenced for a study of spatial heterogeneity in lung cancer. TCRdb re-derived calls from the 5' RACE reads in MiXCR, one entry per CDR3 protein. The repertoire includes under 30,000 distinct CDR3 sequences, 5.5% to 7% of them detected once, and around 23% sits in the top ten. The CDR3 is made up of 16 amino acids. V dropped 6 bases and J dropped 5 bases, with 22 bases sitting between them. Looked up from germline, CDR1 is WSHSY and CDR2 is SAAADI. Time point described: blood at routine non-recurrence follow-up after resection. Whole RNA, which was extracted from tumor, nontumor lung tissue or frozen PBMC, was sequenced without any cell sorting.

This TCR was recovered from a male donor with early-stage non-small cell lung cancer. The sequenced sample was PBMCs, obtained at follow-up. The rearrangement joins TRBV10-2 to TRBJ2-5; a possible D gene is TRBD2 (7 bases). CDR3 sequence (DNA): TGCGCCAGCAGCGAACCACGGGGGGCCTCTTCGGAGACCCAGTACTTC. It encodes CASSEPRGASSETQYF.